One and the same sample provided the 20 T cell receptor beta chains below, sequenced in a study. Each CDR3 protein gets one entry after TCRdb re-called the RT-PCR reads with MiXCR. In the table there are fewer than 800,000 distinct CDR3 sequences, 14% of which are singletons. The sequenced sample consisted of memory CD4+ T cells from blood. The receptors originated from a female donor in good health, serving as a healthy control.

This clonotype was observed many times. In nucleotides, the CDR3 is TGCAGCGTCGGGGAAGGGTCCTATGGCTACACCTTC. Its protein product is CSVGEGSYGYTF. V and J are TRBV29-1 and TRBJ1-2; D is unresolved. Germline V gene lookup returns CDR1 SQVTM and CDR2 ANQGSEA. V lost 6 bases and J lost 4, with 12 bases in between. The CDR3 runs to 12 residues.

This clonotype was seen more than once but under ten times. The chain links TRBV2 to TRBJ2-7; perhaps TRBD1 as D (6 bases). There are 15 residues in the CDR3. V was shortened by 0 bases and J by 4 bases, with 13 bases between the two germline ends. CDR1 is SNHLY, CDR2 FYNNEI, per germline. CDR3 bases: TGTGCCAGCAGTGAAGCGGGGGCTGGGGGTTACGAGCAGTACTTC. Residues: CASSEAGAGGYEQYF.

The table lists this clonotype with a few counts. The gene calls are TRBV18 and TRBJ2-3; 7 bases are shared with TRBD1. Germline lookup yields CDR1 KGHSH and CDR2 LQKENI. The CDR3 consists of 19 residues. After removal of 3 bases from V and 2 bases from J, the junction contained 17 bases not matched to a gene. CDR3 sequence: CASSPLPPMTGRDTDTQYF. The CDR3 nucleotides read TGTGCCAGCTCACCCCTTCCCCCGATGACAGGGCGCGACACAGATACGCAGTATTTT.

This clonotype appeared a few times. The chain has TRBV20-1 and TRBJ1-2, with D perhaps matching TRBD1 (5 bases). The V and J ends lost 0 bases and 7 bases respectively, with 18 bases between them. The CDR3 has 15 amino acids. In germline, CDR1 is DFQATT, CDR2 SNEGSKA (reference sequence). CDR3 DNA: TGCAGTGCTAGAGATGCGAGGACACAACCTCTTGGCTACACCTTC. Translation: CSARDARTQPLGYTF.

The table lists this clonotype with a few counts. This chain uses TRBV12-3 or TRBV12-4 with TRBJ2-1; the D call may be TRBD1 or TRBD2 (5 bases each). V was shortened by 3 bases and J by 0 bases, with 9 bases between the two germline ends. CDR3 length: 15 amino acids. The CDR3 coding sequence is TGTGCCAGCAGTTTCCGGGGCTACTCCTACAATGAGCAGTTCTTC. Amino acids: CASSFRGYSYNEQFF.

This clonotype occurred a few times. The V and J genes are TRBV12-3 or TRBV12-4 and TRBJ2-1; 15 bases fit TRBD2. The CDR3 runs to 15 residues. The V and J ends lost 3 bases and 10 bases, in that order; junction bases with no gene match: 4. CDR3: CASSFGLAGGSEQFF. CDR3 DNA sequence: TGTGCCAGCAGTTTCGGACTAGCGGGGGGGTCAGAGCAGTTCTTC.

This chain connects TRBV20-1 to TRBJ2-6; TRBD1 is a possible D gene (5 bases). The CDR3 extends over 16 amino acids. Germline-derived CDR1 and CDR2 are DFQATT and SNEGSKA (reference sequence). The V end lost 1 base, the J end lost 1 base, and 11 bases lay between the germline ends. In DNA form, the CDR3 reads TGCAGTGCTAGAGGGGGCCTTCCATCTGGGGCCAACGTCCTGACTTTC. The encoded protein is CSARGGLPSGANVLTF.

To note about this clonotype: A much larger clonotype is one base distant, so this may be a read error. Here the CDR3 reads CASSQRQVYGYTF. The CDR3 DNA sequence: TGTGCCAGCAGCCAGAGACAGGTCTATGGCTACACCTTC. V gene TRBV5-6 combines with J gene TRBJ1-2, with D tentatively TRBD1 (6 bases). Germline assignment: CDR1 SGHDT and CDR2 YYEEEE. This CDR3 has 13 residues. V was cut by 4 bases and J by 4 bases, with 11 bases left in between.

In this sample, this clonotype turned up many times. One end of the junction does not line up with germline, which may come from a read error. The chain has TRBV20-1 and TRBJ2-7; D is undetermined. Germline V gene sequence: CDR1 DFQATT, CDR2 SNEGSKA (reference sequence). The CDR3 has 14 amino acids. The CDR3: CSARVGVQLYEQYF. The CDR3 coding sequence is TGCAGTGCCAGAGTTGGGGTCCAGCTATACGAGCAGTACTTC.

There are a few counts of this clonotype. This rearrangement joins TRBV6-5 to TRBJ2-7, with TRBD2 matching over 10 bases. This CDR3 has 14 residues. Germline V gene lookup returns CDR1 MNHEY and CDR2 SVGAGI. V shed 4 bases, J shed 4 bases, and the junction held 4 bases outside the gene matches. The CDR3 coding sequence is TGTGCCAGCAGTTGGTCTAGCGGGAGTTACGAGCAGTACTTC. Translating it yields CASSWSSGSYEQYF.

The chain links TRBV7-3 to TRBJ2-7; D possibly matches TRBD1 or TRBD2 (5 bases each). The germline V and J ends were trimmed by 3 bases and 4 bases, with 22 bases remaining between them. Germline lookup yields CDR1 SGHTA and CDR2 FQGTGA. The CDR3 is made up of 17 amino acids. The CDR3 spells CASSFSRLRGVSYEQYF. CDR3 bases: TGTGCCAGCAGCTTCAGTAGGTTGAGGGGCGTCTCGTACGAGCAGTACTTC.

The CDR3 sequence: CASGGARGHSGNTIYF. The CDR3 DNA reads as TGTGCCAGCGGGGGAGCTAGGGGGCACTCTGGAAACACCATATATTTT. The rearrangement uses TRBV27 and TRBJ1-3; TRBD1 agrees at 7 bases. V gave up 8 bases and J gave up 0 bases; unmatched junction bases: 10. The length of the CDR3 is 16 residues. Germline CDR1 and CDR2: MNHEY and SMNVEV (reference sequence).

This clonotype has just a few counts. The V and J genes are TRBV12-3 or TRBV12-4 and TRBJ2-4, with 9 bases identical to TRBD1. With V trimmed by 6 bases and J by 8 bases, 8 bases remained unmatched. This CDR3 region has 14 residues. The CDR3 here is CASRLTGGKDIQYF. DNA of the CDR3: TGTGCCAGCAGACTTACAGGGGGCAAGGACATTCAGTACTTC.

This clonotype has ten or more counts. The chain is built from TRBV24-1 and TRBJ2-1; 9 positions agree with TRBD2. J lost 9 bases, V lost 1 base, and 3 bases had no gene match. This CDR3 has 14 residues. The germline V gene has CDR1 KGHDR and CDR2 SFDVKD. Here the CDR3 reads CATSDLGLATEQFF. The CDR3 DNA sequence: TGTGCCACCAGTGATTTAGGACTAGCGACTGAGCAGTTCTTC.

As to this clonotype: The junction and the germline gene differ at one end; a read error may be behind it. This sequence joins TRBV3-1 and TRBJ1-1, with 7 bases identical to TRBD1. The V gene's germline CDR1 is LGHDT and CDR2 YNNKEL (reference sequence). The CDR3 totals 11 residues. CDR3 region: CASSTGVKALF. CDR3 DNA: TGTGCCAGCAGCACAGGGGTGAAAGCTCTCTTT.

V gene TRBV25-1 combines with J gene TRBJ2-7; 10 bases are shared with TRBD2. The CDR3 spans 17 residues. CDR1 and CDR2 from the germline V gene are MGHDK and SYGVNS. After removal of 2 bases from V and 3 bases from J, the junction contained 10 bases not matched to a gene. CDR3 sequence: CASSERLAGVGGYEQYF. CDR3 DNA sequence: TGTGCCAGCAGTGAACGGCTAGCGGGAGTAGGGGGCTACGAGCAGTACTTC.

The chain employs TRBV20-1 and TRBJ2-1, with TRBD2 matching over 13 bases. Germline values: CDR1 DFQATT, CDR2 SNEGSKA (reference sequence). V lost 3 bases and J lost 7; bases outside the gene matches: 18. This CDR3 has 19 residues. In DNA form, the CDR3 reads TGCAGTGCTAGTCGATCGGGGGATCCGGGACTAGCGGGACGGAATGAGCAGTTCTTC. Translating gives CSASRSGDPGLAGRNEQFF.

The J gene is TRBJ2-1, the V gene TRBV5-6, with TRBD2 matching over 7 bases. This CDR3 spans 17 amino acids. The junction had 15 bases not matched to a gene; V was cut back by 3 bases and J by 6 bases. The germline V gene encodes CDR1 SGHDT and CDR2 YYEEEE. The chain's CDR3 is CASSSENLLAWRNEQFF. CDR3 in DNA: TGTGCCAGCAGCTCAGAAAACTTACTAGCGTGGCGCAATGAGCAGTTCTTC.

V is TRBV28 and J is TRBJ2-7; no definite D call. Germline CDR1 and CDR2: MDHEN and SYDVKM. CDR3 length equals 15 residues. V was shortened by 1 base and J by 4 bases, with 14 bases between the two germline ends. Here the CDR3 reads CASSLFGFARYEQYF. For the CDR3, the DNA is TGTGCCAGCAGTTTATTCGGTTTCGCCCGTTACGAGCAGTACTTC.

This clonotype was detected only a few times. The chain combines TRBV29-1 with TRBJ1-3; no reliable D call. This CDR3 is 13 amino acids long. With 4 bases removed from V and 2 bases from J, the gap between germline ends came to 9 bases. CDR1 SQVTM and CDR2 ANQGSEA come from the germline V gene. This CDR3 reads CSVGQSAGNTIYF. CDR3 nucleotides: TGCAGCGTTGGACAATCAGCTGGAAACACCATATATTTT.